These 12 T cell receptor beta chains originate from one sample sequenced in a study of blood T cells in healthy people across ages. A sample-barcoded 5' primer and a J-beta primer mix were used in a second PCR of about 7 to 12 cycles. One entry per CDR3 protein, called by TCRdb with MiXCR from the 5' RACE reads. Of over 600,000 distinct CDR3 sequences detected, around three fifths appear once; the ten largest clones hold roughly 24%. The sequenced sample was blood. These receptors were obtained from a man in his forties in good health.

The gene calls are TRBV11-2 and TRBJ2-1; D possibly matches TRBD1 or TRBD2 (5 bases each). Trimming left V 4 bases short and J 4 bases short, with 23 bases between. The CDR3 runs 18 residues. Germline CDR1 SGHAT, CDR2 FQNNGV. This chain's CDR3 is CASSSLKGRVEDYNEQFF. In DNA form, the CDR3 reads TGTGCCAGCAGCTCCCTGAAGGGGCGGGTCGAAGATTACAATGAGCAGTTCTTC.

This rearrangement joins TRBV4-1 to TRBJ1-4, with 11 bases lining up with TRBD1. Germline V gives CDR1 MGHRA, CDR2 YSYEKL. The CDR3 has 16 amino acids. V lost 1 base to trimming and J lost 8 bases; unmatched junction nucleotides: 6. CDR3 amino acids: CASSQGWTGGIEKLFF. The CDR3 nucleotides are TGCGCCAGCAGCCAAGGATGGACAGGGGGCATCGAAAAACTGTTTTTT.

This sequence joins TRBV12-3 or TRBV12-4 and TRBJ2-1, with D possibly TRBD2 on 5 matching bases. This CDR3 contains 14 residues. V was clipped by 5 bases and J by 0 bases, with 8 bases between them. The CDR3 bases are TGTGCCAGCAGTCAGGACTTCTCCTACAATGAGCAGTTCTTC. Amino acids: CASSQDFSYNEQFF.

This clonotype was counted ten times or more. The J gene is TRBJ1-2, the V gene TRBV29-1; D ambiguous. The CDR3 extends over 11 amino acids. CDR1 and CDR2 from the germline V gene are SQVTM and ANQGSEA. Trimming cost V 7 bases and J 8 bases, with 14 bases left between them. The CDR3 sequence: CSAPSGRGYTF. The CDR3 region has the DNA TGCAGCGCCCCATCCGGGCGCGGCTACACCTTC.

V and J are TRBV29-1 and TRBJ2-1; possibly TRBD2 for D (6 bases). The V end was cut by 3 bases, the J end by 0 bases, with 15 bases between. The CDR3 length is 16 residues. Germline CDR1 reads SQVTM; CDR2 reads ANQGSEA. CDR3 bases: TGCAGCGTTGATATCTTAGCGGAGAGCTCCTACAATGAGCAGTTCTTC. This encodes CSVDILAESSYNEQFF.

The rearrangement joins TRBV9 to TRBJ2-1; 11 bases fit TRBD2. CDR1 is SGDLS and CDR2 is YYNGEE in the germline V gene. The CDR3 sequence is 15 residues long. The V segment lost 0 bases and the J segment 8 bases; nucleotides outside the gene matches: 4. DNA of the CDR3: TGTGCCAGCAGCGTAGGTACTAGCGGGAGCTATGAGCAGTTCTTC. Its protein is CASSVGTSGSYEQFF.

The chain uses TRBV7-3 and TRBJ2-1, with D maybe TRBD2 (6 bases). In germline, CDR1 is SGHTA, CDR2 FQGTGA. The CDR3 extends over 16 amino acids. Trimming removed 5 bases at V and 7 bases at J, with 21 bases between. DNA of the CDR3: TGTGCCAGCAGCGTCAATACGTACGGGGGTGGAAATGAGCAGTTCTTC. Its protein is CASSVNTYGGGNEQFF.

This clonotype occurred a few times. The V call is TRBV2, the J call TRBJ1-5, with D perhaps matching TRBD1 (5 bases). Germline CDR1 is SNHLY and CDR2 is FYNNEI. Trimming shortened V by 3 bases and J by 3 bases, and 6 bases separated the two germline ends. The CDR3 contains 13 residues. CDR3 amino acids: CASSETVNQPQHF. The CDR3 coding sequence is TGTGCCAGCAGTGAGACAGTCAATCAGCCCCAGCATTTT.

This clonotype was counted a few times. The chain couples TRBV5-1 to TRBJ2-3; maybe TRBD1 (6 bases). Germline V gene sequence: CDR1 SGHRS, CDR2 YFSETQ. V gave up 0 bases and J gave up 1 base, with 18 bases separating them. This CDR3 spans 18 amino acids. This CDR3 reads CASSLGTALTRGTDTQYF. For the CDR3, the DNA is TGCGCCAGCAGCTTGGGGACAGCCTTAACCCGAGGCACAGATACGCAGTATTTT.

This chain links TRBV7-9 with TRBJ2-7, with D unresolved. The J call could be wrong; TRBJ2-5 is a better fit for the DNA end. The CDR3 consists of 14 residues. CDR1 SEHNR and CDR2 FQNEAQ come from the germline V gene (reference sequence). This CDR3 reads CASSSSPPRETQYF. The CDR3 bases are TGTGCCAGCAGCTCCTCCCCGCCCCGAGAGACCCAGTACTTC.

This chain connects TRBV28 to TRBJ2-7, with 9 bases fitting TRBD1. With V trimmed by 3 bases and J by 1 base, 4 bases remained unmatched. CDR1 and CDR2 from the germline V gene are MDHEN and SYDVKM. This CDR3 has 15 residues. CDR3 in amino acids: CASSLTGGFSYEQYF. The CDR3 DNA sequence: TGTGCCAGCAGTTTGACAGGGGGATTTTCCTACGAGCAGTACTTC.

V usage is TRBV20-1 and J usage is TRBJ2-4; a possible D gene is TRBD2 (6 bases). The V end lost 2 bases, the J end lost 3 bases, and 11 bases lay between the germline ends. The CDR3 has 14 amino acids. Germline-derived CDR1 and CDR2 are DFQATT and SNEGSKA (reference sequence). CDR3: CSARIGGIKNIQYF. The CDR3 DNA is TGCAGTGCTAGAATAGGCGGGATCAAAAACATTCAGTACTTC.